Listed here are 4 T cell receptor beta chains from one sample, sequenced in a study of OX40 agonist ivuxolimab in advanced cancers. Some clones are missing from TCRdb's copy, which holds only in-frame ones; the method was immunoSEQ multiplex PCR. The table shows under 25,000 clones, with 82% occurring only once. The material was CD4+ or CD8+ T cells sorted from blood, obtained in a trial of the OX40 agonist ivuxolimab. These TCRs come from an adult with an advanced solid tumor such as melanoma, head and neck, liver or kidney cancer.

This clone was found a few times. CDR3 protein: CASKKMGGTEAFF. CDR3 nucleotide sequence: TGTGCCAGCAAGAAGATGGGGGGCACTGAAGCTTTCTTT. V is TRBV6-6 and J is TRBJ1-1; tentative D call: TRBD1 (5 bases). The CDR3 loop spans 13 amino acids. Germline lookup yields CDR1 MNHNY and CDR2 SVGAGI (reference sequence). V gave up 7 bases and J gave up 4 bases, with 13 bases separating them.

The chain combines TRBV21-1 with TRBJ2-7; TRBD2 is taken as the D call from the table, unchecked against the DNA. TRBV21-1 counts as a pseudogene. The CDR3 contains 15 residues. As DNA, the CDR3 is TGTGCCAGCAGCAATGGTCGGGGAAGCCCCTACGAGCAGTACTTC. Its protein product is CASSNGRGSPYEQYF.

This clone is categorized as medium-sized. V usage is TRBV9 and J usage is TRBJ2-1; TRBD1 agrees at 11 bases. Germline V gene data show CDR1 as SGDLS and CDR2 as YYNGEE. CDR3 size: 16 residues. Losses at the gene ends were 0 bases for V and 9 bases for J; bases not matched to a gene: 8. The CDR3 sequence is CASSVVGQGASSEQFF. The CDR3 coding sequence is TGTGCCAGCAGCGTAGTCGGACAGGGGGCTTCAAGTGAGCAGTTCTTC.

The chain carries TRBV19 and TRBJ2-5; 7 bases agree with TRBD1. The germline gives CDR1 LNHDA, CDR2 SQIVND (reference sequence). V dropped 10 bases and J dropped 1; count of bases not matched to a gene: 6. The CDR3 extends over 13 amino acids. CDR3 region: CATGQAPQETQYF. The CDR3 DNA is TGTGCCACCGGACAGGCCCCCCAAGAGACCCAGTACTTC. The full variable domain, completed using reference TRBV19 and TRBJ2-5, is DGGITQSPKYLFRKEGQNVTLSCEQNLNHDAMYWYRQDPGQGLRLIYYSQIVNDFQKGDIAEGYSVSREKKESFPLTVTSAQKNPTAFYLCATGQAPQETQYFGPGTRLLVL.